This record covers a single T cell receptor (beta chain). Its antigen remains unidentified. These data are taken from a study of type 1 regulatory T cells. Study details: This in vitro CD4 product, T-allo10, is enriched for Tr1 cells and alloantigen-specific. General study findings and limits: Type 1 regulatory T cells had a more restricted TCR repertoire than non-type 1 regulatory T cells.

The trim removed 1 base at V and 4 bases at J, leaving 3 bases unmatched. In germline, CDR1 is LNHNV, CDR2 YYDKDF (reference sequence). This CDR3 comprises 16 residues. MiXCR was run by TCRdb on the reads, yielding one entry per CDR3 protein. The table records approximately 77,000 distinct CDR3 sequences, about a fifth of them present only once. The rearrangement joins TRBV15 to TRBJ2-3, with 12 positions matching TRBD1. The source is a human donor in good health. Sample: cultured type 1 regulatory T (Tr1) cells, either the whole culture or a sorted fraction (not recorded which). CDR3 sequence reads: CATSRGGTGGADTQYF. DNA for the CDR3: TGTGCCACCAGCAGAGGGGGGACAGGGGGCGCAGATACGCAGTATTTT.